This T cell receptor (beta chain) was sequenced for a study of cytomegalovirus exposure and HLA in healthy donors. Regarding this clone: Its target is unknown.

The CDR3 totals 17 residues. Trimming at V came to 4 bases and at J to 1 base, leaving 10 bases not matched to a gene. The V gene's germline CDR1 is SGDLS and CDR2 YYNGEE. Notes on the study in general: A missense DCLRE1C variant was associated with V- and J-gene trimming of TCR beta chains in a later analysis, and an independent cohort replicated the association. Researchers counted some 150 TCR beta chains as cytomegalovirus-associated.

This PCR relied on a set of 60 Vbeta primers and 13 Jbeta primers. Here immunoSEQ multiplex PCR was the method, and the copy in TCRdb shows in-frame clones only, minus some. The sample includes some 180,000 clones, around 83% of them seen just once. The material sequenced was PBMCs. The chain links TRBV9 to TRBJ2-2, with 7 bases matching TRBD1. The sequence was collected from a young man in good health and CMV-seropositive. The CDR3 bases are TGTGCCAGCAGCCACCCGCGGCAGGGGGTGAACACCGGGGAGCTGTTTTTT. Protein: CASSHPRQGVNTGELFF.